This T cell receptor (beta chain) came from a study of beta chain features in type 1 diabetes. General study findings and limits: Relative to healthy donors, patients appeared to have naive, central memory and Treg TCRB repertoires that were more similar.

Details on this clone: Its cognate antigen is unknown.

Investigators reverse transcribed all isolated RNA, so they sequenced expressed TCRB transcripts. Libraries were prepared by immunoSEQ multiplex PCR; TCRdb keeps only in-frame clonotypes and omits some of them. The sample lists under 900,000 clones; roughly 15% were seen once. This CDR3 has 17 amino acids. Germline V lookup: CDR1 SGHTA, CDR2 FQGNSA. V lost 11 bases and J lost 3; bases outside the gene matches: 22. The authors sorted CD4+ naive, central memory, regulatory and stem cell-like memory cells via CD45RO/CCR7/CD25/CD127/CD95/CD27. The sample taken for sequencing was naive CD4+ T cells from blood. The TCR was taken from a woman aged 18-30 years in good health. The rearrangement links TRBV7-2 to TRBJ2-7, with 7 bases fitting TRBD1. The DNA of the CDR3 is TGTGCCTCAGCGGTTGGGCTTAAGGGACAGAGGAACTACGAGCAGTACTTC. It encodes CASAVGLKGQRNYEQYF. The full variable domain, in which reference TRBV7-2 and TRBJ2-7 provide the parts outside the CDR3, is GAGVSQSPSNKVTEKGKDVELRCDPISGHTALYWYRQSLGQGLEFLIYFQGNSAPDKSGLPSDRFSAERTGGSVSTLTIQRTQQEDSAVYLCASAVGLKGQRNYEQYFGPGTRLTVT.